This TCR beta chain was sequenced during a study of blood T cell repertoires in COVID-19. Germline CDR1 and CDR2: MNHNS and SASEGT. V lost 1 base and J 4 bases, leaving 16 bases between the germline ends. The CDR3 length is 16 residues. Produced via immunoSEQ multiplex PCR; TCRdb's table is partial and in-frame only. This sample yields 200,000 to 300,000 clones, of which 85% to 90% are seen a single time; roughly 3.6% belongs to the top ten. The specimen was peripheral blood. The sequence was collected from a woman in her thirties or forties with acute or convalescent COVID-19. The chain joins TRBV6-1 to TRBJ1-2, with D perhaps TRBD1 (6 bases). The CDR3 DNA is TGTGCCAGCAGTGAAGATCTCCAGGGGAGAGGCTATGGCTACACCTTC. Its translation is CASSEDLQGRGYGYTF.